This T cell receptor beta chain was sequenced in a study of T cell repertoires in ileal Crohn's disease. Study details: Surgery for a complication: stricturing in approximately 60%, penetrating in approximately 40%. Findings and caveats of the study: Every patient over 26.8% clonality showed endoscopic recurrence. Compared with CD4 T cells, sorted CD8 cells carried more expanded clones. Within the first postoperative year, endoscopy came at median roughly seven months.

Generated by immunoSEQ multiplex PCR, the TCRdb table keeps only in-frame clones and is missing some. Of about 62,000 clones listed, 85% to 90% are singletons. This clone was detected only once. Its antigen remains unknown. V shed 1 base, J shed 7 bases, and the junction held 5 bases outside the gene matches. This CDR3 spans 14 amino acids. Germline values: CDR1 SGHRS, CDR2 YFSETQ. Time point described: neoterminal ileum biopsy at postoperative endoscopy, about 6 months after surgery. The sequenced sample was ileal tissue. The TCR comes from an adult with Crohn's disease. The gene calls are TRBV5-1 and TRBJ1-5; 7 bases line up with TRBD1. CDR3 residues: CASSLRGRGQPQHF. The CDR3 DNA sequence: TGCGCCAGCAGCTTGAGGGGGCGAGGGCAGCCCCAGCATTTT. Complete variable domain (other parts from reference TRBV5-1 and TRBJ1-5): KAGVTQTPRYLIKTRGQQVTLSCSPISGHRSVSWYQQTPGQGLQFLFEYFSETQRNKGNFPGRFSGRQFSNSRSEMNVSTLELGDSALYLCASSLRGRGQPQHFGDGTRLSIL.